This T cell receptor beta chain was identified during a study of T-cell reconstitution after alpha-beta-depleted transplantation in children. V lost 6 bases to trimming and J lost 4 bases; unmatched junction nucleotides: 9. This CDR3 region has 15 residues. This clonotype was counted a few times. The antigen remains unidentified. Unique molecular identifiers were incorporated when the TCRbeta library was constructed. MiXCR was run by TCRdb on the PCR reads, yielding one entry per CDR3 protein. Found here are about 980,000 distinct CDR3 sequences, less than 30% of them singletons; the top ten hold 28%. Study-wide results and limits: T-cell numbers and diversity, one year after transplant, stemmed largely from T cells that were newly produced. The high TCRbeta diversity at day 60 in some patients came from surviving recipient T cells and thymic progenitors. Several hundred graft clones that had expanded were reportedly the source of alpha-beta T cells about two months after transplant.

The source is a boy in the first two years of life who had a stem cell transplant for SCID, so the T cells may come from the graft donor. This material consisted of PBMCs, mostly from graft donor cells, taken 360 days after TCRalphabeta/CD19-depleted stem cell transplant. The chain recombines TRBV12-3 or TRBV12-4 with TRBJ2-3; 8 positions match TRBD1. The CDR3 spells CASSQRTGTPDTQYF. The CDR3, as DNA: TGTGCCAGCAGCCAAAGGACAGGGACCCCAGATACGCAGTATTTT.